The present entry profiles one TCR beta chain with its context. Its antigen is currently unknown. This specimen comes from a study of graft-versus-host responses after intestinal transplantation. Study-wide context: Each recipient received anti-thymocyte globulin induction, then tacrolimus and steroids for two to three years.

Regarding the study as a whole: In recipient marrow, GvH clones were found, and some appeared first in ileum or blood. Allografts of patients with graft-donor T cell macrochimerism showed high graft-versus-host to host-versus-graft clone ratios.

Using immunoSEQ multiplex PCR, the repertoire was profiled, and TCRdb retains in-frame clones only, with some absent. The sample has about 47,000 clones, around 96% seen once. From germline, CDR1 is KGHSH and CDR2 LQKENI. V was pared by 2 bases and J by 0 bases, with 7 bases between. This CDR3 region has 14 residues. The chain couples TRBV18 to TRBJ2-5; possibly TRBD1 for D (6 bases). The sequencing here drew on unstimulated CD8+ T cells sorted from spleen or lymph node cells, taken before transplant. The sequence was obtained from a human donor who was the organ donor for an intestinal transplant. The CDR3 reads CASSPGTNQETQYF. The DNA for the CDR3 is TGTGCCAGCTCACCAGGGACAAACCAAGAGACCCAGTACTTC.